This T cell receptor (beta chain) was identified in a study of blood T cell repertoires in COVID-19 (dated by TCRdb to 2019 to 2021). About the full investigation: Samples from collaborators originated in the United States, Italy and Spain and spanned both the acute and convalescent phases of COVID-19. The prospective study material was composed of cDNA or gDNA derived from T cells, B-cell-depleted T cells, or PBMCs. Deeply sampled blood TCRbeta repertoires from subjects exposed to, actively infected with, or recovered from COVID-19 were included in the dataset. The repertoires were made available in a free public database intended to serve as a resource for research on the immune response to SARS-CoV-2. The samples were drawn from two sources: the first 160 participants of the ongoing ImmuneRACE study, and 950 to 1,500 subjects contributed by 6 global collaborators. The sample metadata nearly always contained a de-identified subject ID, COVID-19 status, age in years and sex. HLA class I and class II types, where available, came from metadata supplied by the sample provider rather than from assay-based typing.

V trim: 0 bases; J trim: 10 bases; unmatched bases: 7. Based on the germline V gene, the CDR1 and CDR2 sequences are SGHTA and FQGNSA. The CDR3 covers 16 residues, taking in both the cysteine and the phenylalanine. The sequence is cut down to CDR3 DNA, 48 bases in frame from base 1. In the case of this clone: The specificity of this receptor is unknown. No clone much larger than this one lies a single base away; base qualities are absent.

TCRbeta CDR3 regions were amplified from genomic DNA using the immunoSEQ Assay, a bias-controlled multiplex PCR. For the original study's pipeline: Within the assay, amplification of reference gene primers was used to estimate how many nucleated cells each sample contained. To quantify the absolute abundance of each unique TCRbeta CDR3 rearrangement, sequence reads were collapsed and filtered. For each sample, productive Simpson clonality was calculated as the square root of Simpson's diversity index across productive rearrangements. Drawn from immuneACCESS, this table holds only the in-frame rearrangements with V and J called that TCRdb kept. Clones are partly lost; checked studies trace under half to an unresolved V gene and leave the rest unexplained. The DNA was the basis for D and trimming; V, J and clone size are from that table. The table for this sample lists about 260,000 clones; around nine tenths of them were counted only once. Around 10% of the sample lies in the top ten.

What the study reported, not specific to this receptor: Clinical and demographic metadata were provided uncurated, with the amount varying by source and participant.

One collaborating source in Seattle enrolled patients while the patients were actively infected and followed the patients over time throughout the course of disease. Each collaborating institution followed its own protocols to collect whole blood in K2EDTA tubes. For TCRbeta analysis, collaborator samples were shipped as frozen whole blood, as isolated PBMCs, or as DNA extracted from either sample type. Recombination connected TRBV7-2 to TRBJ1-6; 9 bases in between match TRBD1. Sequencing used peripheral blood. The receptor was derived from a woman in her twenties or thirties with COVID-19, enrolled during active disease. The CDR3 protein: CASSLAGQGRNSPLHF. The nucleotides are TGTGCCAGCAGCTTAGCCGGACAGGGGAGGAACTCACCCCTCCACTTT.